These 11 T cell receptor beta chains originate from one sample sequenced in a study of blood T cell repertoires in COVID-19. The assay was immunoSEQ multiplex PCR, and TCRdb's table has in-frame clones only and misses some. The repertoire holds roughly 27,000 clones, with 60% to 85% as singletons. Material: peripheral blood. These receptor sequences come from a man older than 75 with active or convalescent COVID-19.

The chain uses TRBV4-1 and TRBJ2-5; 7 bases are a match to TRBD2. The V gene end was trimmed by 1 base and the J gene end by 1 base; junction bases not matched to a gene: 3. The CDR3 has 15 amino acids. The germline V gene has CDR1 MGHRA and CDR2 YSYEKL. CDR3 nucleotides: TGCGCCAGCAGCCAAGTCCTAGCGGTCCAAGAGACCCAGTACTTC. It encodes CASSQVLAVQETQYF.

This chain links TRBV25-1 with TRBJ1-3; D call uncertain. Germline V gives CDR1 MGHDK, CDR2 SYGVNS. The V end was cut by 1 base, the J end by 0 bases, with 7 bases between. The length of the CDR3 is 15 residues. This chain's CDR3 is CASSEFGYSGNTIYF. CDR3 sequence (DNA): TGTGCCAGCAGTGAATTCGGTTACTCTGGAAACACCATATATTTT.

The chain joins TRBV7-5 to TRBJ1-1; the D call of TRBD1 is as the table states it, not checked on the DNA. TRBV7-5 is recorded as a pseudogene. CDR3 length: 15 residues. CDR3 DNA sequence: TGTGTCAGAAGCCGGGACAGGGGAGGGAGCACTGAAGCTTTCTTT. It is translated as CVRSRDRGGSTEAFF.

The chain carries TRBV14 and TRBJ1-1, with 7 bases that match TRBD1. CDR1 and CDR2 (germline): SGHDN, FVKESK. This CDR3 comprises 14 residues. The ends lost 4 bases at V and 6 bases at J; junction bases unmatched: 8. DNA for the CDR3: TGTGCCAGCAGCCGGTACCGGGACAGTCCTGAAGCTTTCTTT. Translation: CASSRYRDSPEAFF.

The chain combines TRBV27 with TRBJ2-1, with a weak D call TRBD1 (5 bases). The CDR3 length is 13 residues. The V gene's germline CDR1 is MNHEY and CDR2 SMNVEV (reference sequence). Trimming shortened V by 7 bases and J by 0 bases, and 7 bases separated the two germline ends. CDR3 sequence reads: CASMGLSYNEQFF. The CDR3 DNA follows: TGTGCCAGCATGGGGCTCTCCTACAATGAGCAGTTCTTC.

The V gene is TRBV7-2, the J gene TRBJ2-3, with TRBD2 matching over 10 bases. The J segment lost 2 bases and the V segment lost 2 bases, leaving 13 bases of the junction unmatched. Looked up from germline, CDR1 is SGHTA and CDR2 is FQGNSA. The CDR3 extends over 19 amino acids. The CDR3: CASSLRPSGRPTTTDTQYF. The CDR3 DNA reads as TGTGCCAGCAGCTTACGTCCTAGCGGGAGACCCACGACCACAGATACGCAGTATTTT.

J is TRBJ2-6 and V is TRBV2; 7 bases map to TRBD1. This CDR3 region has 15 residues. Germline CDR1 is SNHLY and CDR2 is FYNNEI. V was clipped by 5 bases and J by 4 bases; unmatched bases: 5. CDR3 in amino acids: CASSRQGTGANVLTF. CDR3 bases: TGTGCCAGCAGTCGACAGGGTACCGGGGCCAACGTCCTGACTTTC.

In its sample, this clone was seen a few times. The V gene is TRBV20-1, the J gene TRBJ2-3; D is uncertain. Between the trimmed V and J ends, which lost 3 bases and 8 bases, there was a span of 15 bases. Per the germline V gene, CDR1 is DFQATT and CDR2 is SNEGSKA (reference sequence). This CDR3 is 13 amino acids long. The chain's CDR3 is CSASTPPLVTQYF. CDR3 sequence (DNA): TGCAGTGCTAGTACTCCCCCGCTGGTTACGCAGTATTTT.

The chain has TRBV11-2 and TRBJ2-7; TRBD1 matches 7 bases. With 2 bases clipped from V and 3 bases from J, the junction kept 7 bases outside the gene matches. The CDR3 loop spans 15 amino acids. Looked up from germline, CDR1 is SGHAT and CDR2 is FQNNGV. The CDR3 protein is CASSLNRDSLYEQYF. The CDR3 bases are TGTGCCAGCAGCTTAAACCGGGACAGCCTCTACGAGCAGTACTTC.

The sample holds a few counts of this clone. The V call is TRBV7-9, the J call TRBJ1-6; unclear D gene. Germline V gene sequence: CDR1 SEHNR, CDR2 FQNEAQ (reference sequence). V shed 7 bases and J shed 4 bases, with 8 bases lying between them. The CDR3 totals 13 residues. CDR3 DNA: TGTGCCAGCACGGAACAGTATAATTCACCCCTCCACTTT. Protein sequence: CASTEQYNSPLHF. The full variable domain, in which reference TRBV7-9 and TRBJ1-6 provide the parts outside the CDR3, is DTGVSQNPRHKITKRGQNVTFRCDPISEHNRLYWYRQTLGQGPEFLTYFQNEAQLEKSRLLSDRFSAERPKGSFSTLEIQRTEQGDSAMYLCASTEQYNSPLHFGNGTRLTVT.

J is TRBJ2-2 and V is TRBV6-5; 7 nucleotides line up with TRBD2. The length of the CDR3 is 13 residues. Germline CDR1 reads MNHEY; CDR2 reads SVGAGI. V lost 6 bases, J lost 4 bases, and 2 bases stayed unmatched. Here the CDR3 reads CASRGLSTGELFF. For the CDR3, the DNA is TGTGCCAGCAGGGGACTATCCACCGGGGAGCTGTTTTTT.